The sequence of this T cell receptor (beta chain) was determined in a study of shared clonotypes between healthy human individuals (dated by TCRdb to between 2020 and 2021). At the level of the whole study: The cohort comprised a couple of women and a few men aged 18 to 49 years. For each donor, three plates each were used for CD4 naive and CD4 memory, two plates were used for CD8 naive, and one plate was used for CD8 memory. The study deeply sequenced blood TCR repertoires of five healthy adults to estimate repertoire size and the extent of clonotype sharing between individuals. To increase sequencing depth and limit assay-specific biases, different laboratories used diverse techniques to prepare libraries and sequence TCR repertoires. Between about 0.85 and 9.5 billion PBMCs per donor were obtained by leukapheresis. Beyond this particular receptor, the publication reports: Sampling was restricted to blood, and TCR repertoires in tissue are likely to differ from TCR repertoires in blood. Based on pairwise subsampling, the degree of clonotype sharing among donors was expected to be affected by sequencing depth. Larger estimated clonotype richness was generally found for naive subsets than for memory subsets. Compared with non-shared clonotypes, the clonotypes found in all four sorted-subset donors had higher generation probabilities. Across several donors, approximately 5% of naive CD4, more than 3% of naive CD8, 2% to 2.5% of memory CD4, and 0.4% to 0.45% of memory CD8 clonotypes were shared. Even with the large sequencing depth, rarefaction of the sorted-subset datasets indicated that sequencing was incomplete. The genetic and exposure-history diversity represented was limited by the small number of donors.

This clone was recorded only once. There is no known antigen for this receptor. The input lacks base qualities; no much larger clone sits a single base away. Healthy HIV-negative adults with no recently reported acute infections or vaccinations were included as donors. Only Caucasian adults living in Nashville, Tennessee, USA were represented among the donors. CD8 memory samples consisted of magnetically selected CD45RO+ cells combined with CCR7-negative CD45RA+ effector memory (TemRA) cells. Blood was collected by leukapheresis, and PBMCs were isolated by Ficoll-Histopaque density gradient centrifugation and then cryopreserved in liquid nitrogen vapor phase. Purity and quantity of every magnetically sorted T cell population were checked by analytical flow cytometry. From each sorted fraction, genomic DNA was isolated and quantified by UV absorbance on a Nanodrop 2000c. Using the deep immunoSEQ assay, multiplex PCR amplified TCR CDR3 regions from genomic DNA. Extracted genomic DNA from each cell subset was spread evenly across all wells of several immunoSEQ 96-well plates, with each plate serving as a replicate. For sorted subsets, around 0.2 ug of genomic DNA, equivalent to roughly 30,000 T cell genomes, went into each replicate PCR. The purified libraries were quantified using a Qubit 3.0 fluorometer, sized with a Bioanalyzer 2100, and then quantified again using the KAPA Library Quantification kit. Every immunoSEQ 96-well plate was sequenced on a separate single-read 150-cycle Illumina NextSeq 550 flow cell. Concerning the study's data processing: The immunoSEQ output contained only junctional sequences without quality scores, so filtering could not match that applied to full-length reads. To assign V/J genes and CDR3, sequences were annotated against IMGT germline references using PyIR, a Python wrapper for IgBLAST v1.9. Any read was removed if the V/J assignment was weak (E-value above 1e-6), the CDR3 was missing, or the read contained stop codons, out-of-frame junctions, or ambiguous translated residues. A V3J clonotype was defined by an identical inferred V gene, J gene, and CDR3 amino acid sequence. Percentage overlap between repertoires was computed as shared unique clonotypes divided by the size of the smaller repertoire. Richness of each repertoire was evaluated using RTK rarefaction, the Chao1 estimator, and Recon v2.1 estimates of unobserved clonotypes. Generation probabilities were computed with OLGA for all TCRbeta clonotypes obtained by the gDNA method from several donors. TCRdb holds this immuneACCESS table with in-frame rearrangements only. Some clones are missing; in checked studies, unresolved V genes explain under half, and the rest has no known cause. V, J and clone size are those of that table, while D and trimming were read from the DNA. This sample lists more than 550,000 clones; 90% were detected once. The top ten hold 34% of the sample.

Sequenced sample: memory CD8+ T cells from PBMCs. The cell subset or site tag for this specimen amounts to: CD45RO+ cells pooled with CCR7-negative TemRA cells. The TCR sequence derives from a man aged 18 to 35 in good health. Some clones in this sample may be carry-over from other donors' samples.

The DNA sequence follows: TGTGCCACCAGCACCCACAGGGTCCACGAGCAGTACTTC. This sequence encodes CATSTHRVHEQYF. The V and J genes are TRBV15 and TRBJ2-7, with TRBD1 as a weak D call on 6 bases. The CDR3, from cysteine to phenylalanine, totals 13 residues. Only CDR3 DNA remains: 39 bases, in frame from the first base. CDR1 and CDR2, looked up from the germline V gene (reference sequence), are LNHNV and YYDKDF. The junction shows trimming of 4 bases on V and 5 bases on J, plus 12 bases between the germline ends. When the CDR3 is completed using the reference TRBV15 and TRBJ2-7 genes on either side, the full variable domain is DAMVIQNPRYQVTQFGKPVTLSCSQTLNHNVMYWYQQKSSQAPKLLFHYYDKDFNNEADTPDNFQSRRPNTSFCFLDIRSPGLGDTAMYLCATSTHRVHEQYFGPGTRLTVT.